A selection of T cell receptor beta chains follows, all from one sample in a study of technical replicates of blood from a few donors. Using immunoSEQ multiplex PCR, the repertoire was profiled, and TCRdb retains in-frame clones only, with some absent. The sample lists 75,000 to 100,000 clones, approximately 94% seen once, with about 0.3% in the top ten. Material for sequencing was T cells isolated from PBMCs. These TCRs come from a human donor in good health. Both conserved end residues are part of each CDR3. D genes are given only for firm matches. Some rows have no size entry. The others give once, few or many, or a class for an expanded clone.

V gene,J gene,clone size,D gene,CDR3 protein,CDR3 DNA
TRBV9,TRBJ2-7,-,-,CASSLRDSAWDPLEQYF,TGTGCCAGCAGCTTGCGGGACTCAGCTTGGGATCCCTTGGAGCAGTACTTC
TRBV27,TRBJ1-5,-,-,CATRQRLSNQPQHF,TGTGCCACACGACAGAGACTTAGCAATCAGCCCCAGCATTTT
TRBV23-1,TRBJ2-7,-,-,CASSPFAGITSYEQYF,TGCGCCAGCAGTCCCTTCGCAGGGATCACCTCCTACGAGCAGTACTTC
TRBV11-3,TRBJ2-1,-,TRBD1,CASSLLRTGHEQFF,TGTGCCAGCAGCCTACTCCGGACAGGGCATGAGCAGTTCTTC
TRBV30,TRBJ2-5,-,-,CAWSVSFVETQYF,TGTGCCTGGAGTGTATCCTTCGTCGAGACCCAGTACTTC
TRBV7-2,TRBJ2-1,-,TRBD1,CASSPLPGTGIHNEQFF,TGTGCCAGCAGCCCTCTACCAGGGACAGGGATCCACAATGAGCAGTTCTTC
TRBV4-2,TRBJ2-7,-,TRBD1,CASSRGQPYEQYF,TGTGCCAGCAGCCGGGGACAGCCCTACGAGCAGTACTTC
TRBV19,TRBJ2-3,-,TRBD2,CASSMLAGGTDTQYF,TGTGCCAGTAGTATGCTAGCGGGAGGCACAGATACGCAGTATTTT
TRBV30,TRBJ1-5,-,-,CAWTQGNGNQPQHF,TGTGCCTGGACTCAGGGTAATGGCAATCAGCCCCAGCATTTT
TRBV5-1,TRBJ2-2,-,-,CASKIYSGRTGELFF,TGCGCCAGCAAAATTTATAGCGGTAGGACCGGGGAGCTGTTTTTT
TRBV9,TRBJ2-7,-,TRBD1,CASSEGTGLTYEQYF,TGTGCCAGCAGCGAGGGGACAGGGTTAACCTACGAGCAGTACTTC
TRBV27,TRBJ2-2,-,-,CASSLDQGTGELFF,TGTGCCAGCAGTTTAGATCAGGGCACCGGGGAGCTGTTTTTT
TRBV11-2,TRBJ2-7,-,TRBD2,CASSRGRLAGVKSPEQYF,TGTGCCAGCAGCCGCGGGAGGCTAGCGGGAGTGAAATCCCCCGAGCAGTACTTC
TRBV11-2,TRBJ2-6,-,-,CASSLDRTGAGANVLTF,TGTGCCAGCAGCTTAGATCGTACGGGAGCAGGGGCCAACGTCCTGACTTTC
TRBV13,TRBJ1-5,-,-,CASSLGSYQPQHF,TGTGCCAGCAGCTTAGGCTCCTATCAGCCCCAGCATTTT
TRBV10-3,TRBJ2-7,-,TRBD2,CATRGLAGPRNEQYF,TGTGCCACCAGAGGACTAGCGGGACCTAGAAACGAGCAGTACTTC
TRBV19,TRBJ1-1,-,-,CASIKGKGTEAFF,TGTGCCAGTATTAAGGGGAAAGGCACTGAAGCTTTCTTT
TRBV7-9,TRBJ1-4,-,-,CASSPESVVGNEKLFF,TGTGCCAGCAGCCCCGAGTCGGTAGTCGGTAATGAAAAACTGTTTTTT
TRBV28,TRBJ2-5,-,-,CASSYPEGVETQYF,TGTGCCAGCAGCTACCCGGAAGGGGTTGAGACCCAGTACTTC
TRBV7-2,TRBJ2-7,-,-,CASSSPHIYEQYF,TGTGCCAGCAGCTCCCCCCACATATACGAGCAGTACTTC
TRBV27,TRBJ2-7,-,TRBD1,CASTGQADYEQYF,TGTGCCAGCACCGGACAGGCCGACTACGAGCAGTACTTC
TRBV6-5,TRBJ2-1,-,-,CASCSTPPRSYNEQFF,TGTGCCAGCTGTTCAACTCCTCCTAGGTCCTACAATGAGCAGTTCTTC
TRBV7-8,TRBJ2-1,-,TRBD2,CASSLGGGYEQFF,TGTGCCAGCAGCTTAGGGGGGGGGTATGAGCAGTTCTTC
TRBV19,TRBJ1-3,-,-,CASTKGGYSSGNTIYF,TGTGCCAGTACCAAAGGCGGTTATTCCTCTGGAAACACCATATATTTT
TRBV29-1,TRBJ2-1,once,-,CSVVCLATYNEQFF,TGCAGCGTTGTTTGCTTAGCAACCTACAATGAGCAGTTCTTC
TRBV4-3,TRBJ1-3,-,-,CASSQDITYGNTIYF,TGCGCCAGCAGCCAAGATATTACTTACGGAAACACCATATATTTT
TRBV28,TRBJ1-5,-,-,CASSEGYQPQHF,TGTGCCAGCAGCGAGGGCTATCAGCCCCAGCATTTT
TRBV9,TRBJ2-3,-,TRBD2,CASSSYGLAGGTDTQYF,TGTGCCAGCAGCTCATATGGACTAGCGGGAGGCACAGATACGCAGTATTTT
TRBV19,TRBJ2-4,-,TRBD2,CASSLTFSGKWDIQYF,TGTGCCAGTAGTCTAACCTTTAGCGGGAAGTGGGACATTCAGTACTTC
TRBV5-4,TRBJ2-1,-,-,CASSLAETSPFDEQFF,TGTGCCAGCAGCTTGGCTGAAACTAGCCCTTTTGATGAGCAGTTCTTC
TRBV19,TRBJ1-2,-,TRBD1,CASSIQGAGGYTF,TGTGCCAGTAGTATTCAGGGGGCTGGTGGCTACACCTTC
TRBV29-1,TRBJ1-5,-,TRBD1,CSVGTGGNQPQHF,TGCAGCGTTGGCACAGGGGGAAATCAGCCCCAGCATTTT
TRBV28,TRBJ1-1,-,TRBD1,CASSSRGTENTEAFF,TGTGCCAGCAGTTCCCGAGGGACAGAGAACACTGAAGCTTTCTTT
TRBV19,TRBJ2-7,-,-,CASSRETGFEQYF,TGTGCCAGTAGTAGGGAAACAGGGTTCGAGCAGTACTTC
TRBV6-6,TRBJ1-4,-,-,CASSYSGAEKLFF,TGTGCCAGCAGTTACTCGGGGGCGGAAAAACTGTTTTTT
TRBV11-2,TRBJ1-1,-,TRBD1,CASSLRQGTEAFF,TGTGCCAGCAGCTTACGACAGGGTACCGAAGCTTTCTTT
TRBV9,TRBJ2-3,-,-,CASSVGAGPTDTQYF,TGTGCCAGCAGCGTAGGGGCGGGTCCCACAGATACGCAGTATTTT
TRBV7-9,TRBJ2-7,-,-,CASSLGIGEAYEQYF,TGTGCCAGCAGCTTAGGGATTGGGGAGGCCTACGAGCAGTACTTC
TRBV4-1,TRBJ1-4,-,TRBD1,CASSQEDRVHEKLFF,TGCGCCAGCAGCCAAGAGGACAGGGTGCATGAAAAACTGTTTTTT
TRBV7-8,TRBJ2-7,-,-,CASSLARGGYEQYF,TGTGCCAGCAGCTTAGCGAGGGGGGGCTACGAGCAGTACTTC
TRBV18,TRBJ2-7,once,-,CASSPPTAYEQYF,TGTGCCAGCTCACCACCGACAGCTTACGAGCAGTACTTC